A selection of T cell receptor beta chains follows, all from one sample in a study of metastatic and nonmetastatic thyroid tumors. TCRdb called clones again from the PCR reads with MiXCR. The sample holds approximately 24,000 clones, 20% seen once. The sample was blood. All receptors derive from a male donor with papillary thyroid cancer or a benign thyroid nodule (not recorded which). Some clones in this sample may be carry-over from other donors' samples. The CDR3 runs from the conserved cysteine through the conserved F or W. D genes are given only for firm matches. Some rows mark clone size as missing; the rest say once, few, many or name a class of expanded clone.

V	D	size	J	DNA	CDR3
TRBV7-9	NA	many	TRBJ2-1	TGTGCCAGCAGCAAAATAGGGGGGGACGTGCGGCCCAGCTCCTACAATGAGCAGTTCTTC	CASSKIGGDVRPSSYNEQFF
TRBV27	NA	few	TRBJ1-5	TGTGCCAGCAGACTAGTACAGGGAGATCAGCCCCAGCATTTT	CASRLVQGDQPQHF
TRBV5-1	TRBD1	many	TRBJ1-2	TGCGCCAGCAGCTCCCTTGACGGGACAGGGGCGCTCTACACCTTC	CASSSLDGTGALYTF
TRBV24-1	TRBD1	many	TRBJ1-5	TGTGCCACCAGCCGAGGGGGCGATCAGCCCCAGCATTTT	CATSRGGDQPQHF
TRBV6-1	TRBD1	few	TRBJ1-2	TGTGCCAGCAGTGAAGCCGGGACAGGGGGAGAGGGAAATGGCTACACCTTC	CASSEAGTGGEGNGYTF
TRBV6-2/TRBV6-3	NA	medium-sized	TRBJ1-3	TGTGCCAGCAGTTACGGGACTGATAGCTCTGGAAACACCATATATTTT	CASSYGTDSSGNTIYF
TRBV4-2	NA	NA	TRBJ1-1	TGTGCCAGCAGCCAGCCGGGACACGGGGCGAACACTGATGCTTTCTTT	CASSQPGHGANTDAFF
TRBV18	NA	many	TRBJ2-1	TGTGCCAGCTCACCACCTTTCTCCCGGTACTCCTACAATGAGCAGTTCTTC	CASSPPFSRYSYNEQFF
TRBV18	NA	NA	TRBJ2-7	TGTGCCAGCTCACCACAGCCAGGGGACGAGCAGTACTTC	CASSPQPGDEQYF
TRBV10-3	TRBD2	many	TRBJ2-7	TGTGCCATCAGCGGGACTAGCGGCTCCTACGAGCAGTACTTC	CAISGTSGSYEQYF
TRBV6-1	TRBD1	many	TRBJ1-6	TGTGCCAGCAGCAAGAGGGACAGCAATTCACCCCTCCACTTT	CASSKRDSNSPLHF
TRBV9	TRBD1	many	TRBJ2-2	TGTGCCAGCAGCGCGGGACAGAAAACGAACACCGGGGAGCTGTTTTTT	CASSAGQKTNTGELFF
TRBV9	NA	many	TRBJ2-2	TGTGCCAGCAGCACCTACACCGGGGAGCTGTTTTTT	CASSTYTGELFF
TRBV7-2	NA	many	TRBJ1-1	TGTGCCAGCAGCTTAAACGCCGGCGGAGAAGCTTTCTTT	CASSLNAGGEAFF
TRBV11-3	TRBD1	many	TRBJ1-1	TGTGCCAGCAGCTTGAGGGGGCTCTCTGAAGCTTTCTTT	CASSLRGLSEAFF
TRBV7-3	NA	NA	TRBJ2-3	TGTGCCAGCAGCTTTGGAGCCACAGATACGCAGTATTTT	CASSFGATDTQYF
TRBV18	TRBD1	many	TRBJ1-3	TGTGCCAGCTCACGGGGACAGAACTCTGGAAACACCATATATTTT	CASSRGQNSGNTIYF
TRBV15	NA	few	TRBJ1-2	TGTGCCACCAGCAGTCCTTCCGGGACCCTTTATGGCTACACCTTC	CATSSPSGTLYGYTF
TRBV18	TRBD2	NA	TRBJ2-7	TGTGCCAGCTCACCACCGGTTACTAGCGGCTACGAGCAGTACTTC	CASSPPVTSGYEQYF
TRBV12-3/TRBV12-4	NA	many	TRBJ1-2	TGTGCCAGCAGTTTTGGACGGATGAACTATGGCTACACCTTC	CASSFGRMNYGYTF
TRBV7-2	TRBD2	many	TRBJ2-3	TGTGCCAGCAGGGCGGGACACCCGATTTCTAGCGGGAGAAGGGCAGATACGCAGTATTTT	CASRAGHPISSGRRADTQYF
TRBV6-1	NA	many	TRBJ1-6	TGTGCCAGCAGTGAAGAGGCCTCCACCAGGGCCCACTTT	CASSEEASTRAHF
TRBV20-1	NA	NA	TRBJ1-1	TGCAGTGCTAGGACGGGGGGACCGAACCCTGAAGCTTTCTTT	CSARTGGPNPEAFF
TRBV3-1	NA	many	TRBJ1-6	TGTGCCAGCAGCCAAAGGGGGAGGGGACAATATAATTCACCCCTCCACTTT	CASSQRGRGQYNSPLHF
TRBV7-7	NA	NA	TRBJ2-1	TGTGCTAGCAGCTCGACAGTGTCCCCAGGGAATGAGCAGTTCTTC	CASSSTVSPGNEQFF
TRBV2	TRBD1	many	TRBJ1-2	TGTGCCACTCGACAGGGGGAAATCTATGGCTACACCTTC	CATRQGEIYGYTF
TRBV5-1	TRBD1	medium-sized	TRBJ1-1	TGCGCCAGCAGTTTTTATACCCTCAGACAGGGAAGAACTGAAGCTTTCTTT	CASSFYTLRQGRTEAFF
TRBV6-4	TRBD1	medium-sized	TRBJ2-1	TGTGCCAGCAGCCAAGCTGGGGACAGCAATGAGCAGTTCTTC	CASSQAGDSNEQFF
TRBV12-3/TRBV12-4	NA	many	TRBJ2-3	TGTGCCAGCAGTCTCTGGGGTACTCGAGTGTCGGATACGCAGTATTTT	CASSLWGTRVSDTQYF
TRBV20-1	TRBD2	many	TRBJ2-5	TGCAGTGCTAGAGCCGGGACTAGCGGGGGGATGAGAGAGACTCAGTACTTC	CSARAGTSGGMRETQYF
TRBV10-1	TRBD2	many	TRBJ2-1	TGCGCCAGCAGCGGCAGGGAGGGCAATGAGCAGTTCTTC	CASSGREGNEQFF
TRBV20-1	TRBD1	many	TRBJ1-4	TGCAGTGCTAGAGACCCCCAGGGGACAGGGGGGGAAAAACTGTTTTTT	CSARDPQGTGGEKLFF
TRBV2	NA	many	TRBJ1-1	TGTGCCAGCTCCCCCCGCAGGGAAGCTTTCTTT	CASSPRREAFF
TRBV20-1	NA	many	TRBJ2-2	TGCAGTGCTAGAGGGGCGGACACCGGGGAGCTGTTTTTT	CSARGADTGELFF
TRBV25-1	TRBD1	NA	TRBJ1-2	TGTGCCAGCAGTGAGGAGGGGACAGGCTATGGCTACACCTTC	CASSEEGTGYGYTF
TRBV9	NA	NA	TRBJ1-1	TGTGCCAGCAGCGTAGTGACCAACACTGACGATTTCTTT	CASSVVTNTDDFF
TRBV30	NA	NA	TRBJ2-7	TGTGCCTGGAGTGTATCAGGGCTAGTTTACGAGCAGTACTTC	CAWSVSGLVYEQYF
TRBV12-3/TRBV12-4	NA	NA	TRBJ1-1	TGTGCCAGCAGTCTCTCCACTGGACGGACTGAAGCTTTCTTT	CASSLSTGRTEAFF
TRBV6-1	NA	NA	TRBJ1-5	TGTGCCAGCAGTGATTGGGACGGGGGCAATCAGCCCCAGCATTTT	CASSDWDGGNQPQHF
TRBV14	NA	few	TRBJ2-7	TGTGCCAGCAGCCAACACACCTACGAGCAGTACTTC	CASSQHTYEQYF
TRBV3-1	NA	many	TRBJ1-1	TGTGCCAGCAGACAGCAGGGATTCGGCACTGAAGCTTTCTTT	CASRQQGFGTEAFF
TRBV2	TRBD1	many	TRBJ2-5	TGTGCCAGCAGTCCGACAGGGTCGGAGACCCAGTACTTC	CASSPTGSETQYF